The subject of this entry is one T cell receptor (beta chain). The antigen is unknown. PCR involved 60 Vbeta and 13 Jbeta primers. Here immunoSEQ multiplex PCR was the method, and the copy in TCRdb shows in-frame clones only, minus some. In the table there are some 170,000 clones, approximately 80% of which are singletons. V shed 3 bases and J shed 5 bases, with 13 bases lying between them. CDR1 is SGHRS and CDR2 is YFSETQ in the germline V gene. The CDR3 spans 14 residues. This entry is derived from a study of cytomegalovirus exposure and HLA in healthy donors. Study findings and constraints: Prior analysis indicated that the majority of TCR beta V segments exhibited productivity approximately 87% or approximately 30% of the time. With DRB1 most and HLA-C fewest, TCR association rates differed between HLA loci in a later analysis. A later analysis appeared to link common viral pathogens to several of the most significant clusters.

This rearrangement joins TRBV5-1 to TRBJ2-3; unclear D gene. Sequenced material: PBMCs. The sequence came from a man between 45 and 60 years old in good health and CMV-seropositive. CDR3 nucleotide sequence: TGCGCCAGCAGCTCGCCGACTGAAGGAGATACGCAGTATTTT. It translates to CASSSPTEGDTQYF.